The 32 T cell receptor beta chains in this list originate from one sample, sequenced in a study of metastatic and nonmetastatic thyroid tumors. TCRdb reanalyzed the PCR reads via MiXCR. The profile shows 30,000 to 35,000 clones, approximately 34% of them singletons. Thyroid surgery was preceded by no treatment in any patient. Sequencing was carried out using tumor tissue. The receptors were gathered from a female donor with papillary thyroid cancer or a benign thyroid nodule (not recorded which). Some clones in this sample may be carry-over from other donors' samples.

This clone was seen a handful of times. The V call is TRBV24-1, the J call TRBJ2-2; D assignment may be TRBD1 or TRBD2 (7 bases each). CDR1 is KGHDR and CDR2 is SFDVKD in the germline V gene. The CDR3 is 19 amino acids. Trimming left V 3 bases short and J 6 bases short, with 25 bases between. Here the CDR3 reads CATSDPGTVTGRSAGELFF. CDR3 nucleotide sequence: TGTGCCACCAGTGATCCGGGGACAGTCACCGGGAGGTCCGCCGGGGAGCTGTTTTTT.

There are a few counts of this clone. This chain connects TRBV27 to TRBJ1-6; weak D call: TRBD1 (6 bases). This CDR3 spans 13 amino acids. The germline V gene encodes CDR1 MNHEY and CDR2 SMNVEV (reference sequence). V was shortened by 7 bases and J by 6 bases, with 10 bases between the two germline ends. The CDR3 nucleotides are TGTGCCAGCAAGGGGGGCCCTAATTCACCCCTCCACTTT. This encodes CASKGGPNSPLHF.

By proportion, this clone is medium-sized (0.01 to 0.1%). The V and J genes are TRBV6-1 and TRBJ1-5, with D hard to call. V lost 2 bases and J 3 bases, leaving 14 bases between the germline ends. The CDR3 totals 16 residues. CDR1 is MNHNS, CDR2 SASEGT, per germline. In nucleotides, the CDR3 is TGTGCCAGCAGTGAACAGGAGGGAAAGAACAATCAGCCCCAGCATTTT. Amino acids: CASSEQEGKNNQPQHF.

The chain carries TRBV24-1 and TRBJ2-3, with D tentatively TRBD1 (5 bases). Germline V gene lookup returns CDR1 KGHDR and CDR2 SFDVKD. The ends were cut back, 2 bases at V and 2 bases at J, with 7 bases in the middle. This CDR3 contains 14 residues. CDR3 loop: CATSDSGFTDTQYF. In nucleotides, the CDR3 is TGTGCCACCAGTGATTCAGGGTTCACAGATACGCAGTATTTT.

J is TRBJ2-5 and V is TRBV7-8; D remains ambiguous. The CDR3 has 14 residues. Germline V CDR1 and CDR2: SGHVS, FQNEAQ. The germline V and J ends were trimmed by 4 bases and 2 bases, with 11 bases remaining between them. The CDR3 reads CASSSGVGQETQYF. The CDR3, as DNA: TGTGCCAGCAGCTCAGGAGTAGGACAAGAGACCCAGTACTTC.

The chain combines TRBV4-1 with TRBJ2-2, with unresolved D. CDR1 and CDR2 (germline): MGHRA, YSYEKL. The CDR3 consists of 13 residues. The V and J ends lost 0 bases and 6 bases respectively, with 5 bases between them. Here the CDR3 reads CASSQDMAGELFF. The CDR3 nucleotides are TGCGCCAGCAGCCAAGATATGGCCGGGGAGCTGTTTTTT.

The table lists this clone with a few counts. The rearrangement joins TRBV27 to TRBJ1-2; 7 bases fit TRBD1. Germline assignment: CDR1 MNHEY and CDR2 SMNVEV (reference sequence). The CDR3 runs 16 residues. The V segment lost 4 bases and the J segment 4 bases; nucleotides outside the gene matches: 12. CDR3 coding DNA: TGTGCCAGCAGTTCACTCACAGGGGCCTACCTCTATGGCTACACCTTC. Amino acids: CASSSLTGAYLYGYTF.

This clone has a handful of counts. The V and J genes are TRBV19 and TRBJ2-5; 9 bases map to TRBD1. CDR1 is LNHDA and CDR2 is SQIVND in the germline V gene (reference sequence). Trimming cost V 3 bases and J 4 bases; bases outside gene matches: 3. This CDR3 has 14 residues. The CDR3 sequence: CASSIGTGSETQYF. The CDR3 nucleotides read TGTGCCAGTAGTATCGGGACAGGGTCAGAGACCCAGTACTTC.

This rearrangement joins TRBV28 to TRBJ1-2; weak D call: TRBD1 (6 bases). CDR1 and CDR2 from the germline V gene are MDHEN and SYDVKM. CDR3 size: 13 residues. Trimming cost V 5 bases and J 8 bases, with 15 bases left between them. In DNA, the CDR3 is TGTGCCAGCAGTACCCCCCAGGGGTTGGGCTACACCTTC. Residues: CASSTPQGLGYTF.

This clone was detected only a few times. The gene calls are TRBV11-2 and TRBJ2-1; D perhaps matches TRBD1 (7 bases). Per germline, CDR1 SGHAT and CDR2 FQNNGV. The CDR3 covers 15 residues. Trimming removed 5 bases from V and 10 bases from J, with 21 bases in between. The CDR3 DNA is TGTGCCAGCAGCCAGGGGGGACTGGACAATGAGGAGCAGTTCTTC. The encoded protein is CASSQGGLDNEEQFF.

This sequence joins TRBV20-1 and TRBJ1-4; D unclear. Trimming left V 3 bases short and J 8 bases short, with 13 bases between. Germline V gene data show CDR1 as DFQATT and CDR2 as SNEGSKA (reference sequence). The CDR3 length is 13 residues. The CDR3 here is CSARVSGIEKLFF. The DNA for the CDR3 is TGCAGTGCTAGGGTTTCGGGAATCGAAAAACTGTTTTTT.

The chain recombines TRBV20-1 with TRBJ2-1; 7 bases line up with TRBD2. The CDR3 length is 12 residues. Germline V gives CDR1 DFQATT, CDR2 SNEGSKA (reference sequence). The V segment lost 4 bases and the J segment 6 bases; nucleotides outside the gene matches: 3. The CDR3 region has the DNA TGCAGTGCTAAATGGGGGGGCAATGAGCAGTTCTTC. Translated: CSAKWGGNEQFF.

The chain employs TRBV5-1 and TRBJ2-1; TRBD1 agrees at 10 bases. This CDR3 is 15 amino acids long. Germline CDR1 reads SGHRS; CDR2 reads YFSETQ. Unmatched junction bases numbered 5, after V lost 4 bases and J lost 4 bases. The CDR3 sequence: CASSTGQGVYNEQFF. In nucleotides, the CDR3 is TGCGCCAGCAGCACCGGACAGGGGGTTTACAATGAGCAGTTCTTC.

This clone was observed a handful of times. The rearrangement links TRBV12-3 or TRBV12-4 to TRBJ2-3, with 10 nucleotides matching TRBD2. J gave up 2 bases and V 6 bases, and 8 bases lay outside the gene matches. The CDR3 length is 16 residues. The CDR3: CASSRTSGVYTDTQYF. The CDR3 coding sequence is TGTGCCAGCAGCCGGACTAGCGGCGTCTACACAGATACGCAGTATTTT.

The chain has TRBV20-1 and TRBJ2-2, with D hard to call. The germline V gene encodes CDR1 DFQATT and CDR2 SNEGSKA (reference sequence). CDR3 size: 14 residues. Trimming stripped 3 bases from V and 0 bases from J, with 8 bases between. The CDR3 here is CSASLYANTGELFF. In DNA, the CDR3 is TGCAGTGCTAGCCTGTACGCGAACACCGGGGAGCTGTTTTTT.

This clone was counted between two and nine times. The chain joins TRBV6-2 or TRBV6-3 to TRBJ2-3; D is possibly TRBD2 (6 bases). V lost 6 bases and J lost 2, with 9 bases in between. CDR1 and CDR2 from the germline V gene are MNHEY and SVGEGT. CDR3 length equals 13 residues. CDR3 nucleotide sequence: TGTGCCAGCAGGGGACTGCACACAGATACGCAGTATTTT. This sequence encodes CASRGLHTDTQYF.

The chain carries TRBV5-1 and TRBJ2-7; the match to TRBD2 covers 7 bases. This CDR3 has 14 residues. CDR1 is SGHRS and CDR2 is YFSETQ in the germline V gene. V trimming: 1 base; J trimming: 3 bases; junction bases outside the gene matches: 4. CDR3 sequence reads: CASSLTRGDYEQYF. The CDR3 DNA is TGCGCCAGCAGCTTGACACGGGGGGACTACGAGCAGTACTTC.

Turning to this clone: An end of the junction does not agree with germline; a read error may underlie this. The rearrangement links TRBV11-1 to TRBJ2-7; 11 bases align to TRBD2. This CDR3 has 12 residues. The V gene's germline CDR1 is SGHAT and CDR2 FQDESV (reference sequence). The CDR3 region is CASSPGLAGLHF. The CDR3 nucleotides are TGTGCCAGCAGCCCTGGACTAGCGGGTCTCCACTTC.

This sequence joins TRBV28 and TRBJ2-1; D remains ambiguous. Germline V gene data show CDR1 as MDHEN and CDR2 as SYDVKM. The V end lost 6 bases, the J end lost 0 bases, and 15 bases lay between the germline ends. The CDR3 totals 16 residues. CDR3 sequence reads: CASRKHNLSSYNEQFF. DNA of the CDR3: TGTGCCAGCAGGAAACACAATTTGAGCTCCTACAATGAGCAGTTCTTC.

The chain carries TRBV5-1 and TRBJ2-7; D remains unclear. The CDR3 is 14 amino acids. V was clipped by 0 bases and J by 2 bases, with 9 bases between them. From germline, CDR1 is SGHRS and CDR2 YFSETQ. In DNA form, the CDR3 reads TGCGCCAGCAGCTTGGAAGGCCGGGCCTACGAGCAGTACTTC. Its protein is CASSLEGRAYEQYF.

There are a few counts of this clone. This sequence joins TRBV25-1 and TRBJ2-7; a possible D gene is TRBD2 (6 bases). V lost 2 bases and J 5 bases, leaving 19 bases between the germline ends. The V gene's germline CDR1 is MGHDK and CDR2 SYGVNS. The CDR3 contains 16 residues. This chain's CDR3 is CASSEGRTDYWDEQYF. DNA of the CDR3: TGTGCCAGCAGTGAAGGACGGACGGACTATTGGGACGAGCAGTACTTC.

In its sample, this clone was seen a few times. This sequence joins TRBV28 and TRBJ2-2, with TRBD1 matching over 9 bases. J was trimmed by 1 base and V by 6 bases; bases with no gene match: 9. The CDR3 covers 17 residues. CDR1 is MDHEN and CDR2 is SYDVKM in the germline V gene. CDR3 sequence: CASSSGQGIGNTGELFF. As DNA, the CDR3 is TGTGCCAGCAGCTCGGGACAGGGCATAGGGAACACCGGGGAGCTGTTTTTT.

This clone was detected many times. The genes are TRBV6-1 and TRBJ2-7; 13 nucleotides agree with TRBD2. Unmatched junction bases numbered 4, after V lost 7 bases and J lost 7 bases. This CDR3 comprises 13 residues. CDR1 and CDR2 (germline): MNHNS, SASEGT. The CDR3 DNA is TGTGCCAGCATGGAACTAGCGGGAGGGGAGCAGTACTTC. Its translation is CASMELAGGEQYF.

CDR3 nucleotide sequence: TGCAGTGCTATCATTCGGACTGAAGCTTTCTTT. This codes for CSAIIRTEAFF. The V call is TRBV20-1, the J call TRBJ1-1; D not resolved. This CDR3 spans 11 amino acids. The germline gives CDR1 DFQATT, CDR2 SNEGSKA (reference sequence). V was shortened by 4 bases and J by 5 bases, with 8 bases between the two germline ends.

The table lists this clone with a few counts. This chain connects TRBV6-1 to TRBJ2-7, with 11 bases aligning to TRBD2. CDR3 length equals 17 residues. The trim removed 5 bases at V and 2 bases at J, leaving 11 bases unmatched. Germline CDR1 and CDR2: MNHNS and SASEGT. CDR3 DNA: TGTGCCAGCAGTCCACAAACCGGGACTAGCGGAGCCTACGAGCAGTACTTC. Encoded protein: CASSPQTGTSGAYEQYF.

In this sample, this clone turned up a few times. CDR3 sequence: CSATPGLDGGEQFF. The CDR3 bases are TGCAGTGCGACCCCGGGACTAGATGGAGGAGAGCAGTTCTTC. The rearrangement links TRBV20-1 to TRBJ2-1, with 8 bases aligning to TRBD2. Germline V gene lookup returns CDR1 DFQATT and CDR2 SNEGSKA (reference sequence). The CDR3 consists of 14 residues. The V and J ends lost 6 bases and 10 bases, in that order; junction bases with no gene match: 14.

Details on this clone: One junction end disagrees with the germline gene, perhaps due to a read error. The rearrangement links TRBV20-1 to TRBJ1-3; 7 nucleotides match TRBD1. Germline CDR1 and CDR2: DFQATT and SNEGSKA (reference sequence). The CDR3 totals 14 residues. This CDR3 is CSARDRERANTIYF. The CDR3 region has the DNA TGCAGTGCCAGAGACAGGGAAAGGGCGAACACCATATATTTT.

The J gene is TRBJ1-6, the V gene TRBV6-1; D not resolved. The CDR3 length is 14 residues. The germline gives CDR1 MNHNS, CDR2 SASEGT. Trimming pared 4 bases from V and 12 bases from J, leaving 16 bases between. CDR3 DNA sequence: TGTGCCAGCAGTGTTGACCCGCTGGAGGGACCCCTCCACTTT. Translation gives CASSVDPLEGPLHF.

In its sample, this clone was seen once. The chain uses TRBV11-2 and TRBJ2-1; 11 positions match TRBD2. Germline V CDR1 and CDR2: SGHAT, FQNNGV. The CDR3 is made up of 16 amino acids. V shed 4 bases, J shed 3 bases, and the junction held 5 bases outside the gene matches. CDR3 sequence (DNA): TGTGCCAGCAGCTCCCAACTAGCGGGGGTCTACAATGAGCAGTTCTTC. It specifies CASSSQLAGVYNEQFF.

The rearrangement uses TRBV12-3 or TRBV12-4 and TRBJ2-1; 9 nucleotides match TRBD2. This CDR3 region has 16 residues. Trimming took 4 bases from V and 0 from J; bases not matched to a gene: 4. For the CDR3, the DNA is TGTGCCAGCAGTTCCAGCGGGAGGCTCTCCTACAATGAGCAGTTCTTC. Protein: CASSSSGRLSYNEQFF.

The genes are TRBV30 and TRBJ2-2, with unresolved D. The V gene lost 1 base and the J gene lost 4 bases, with 10 bases spanning the gap. CDR3 length: 14 amino acids. Per the germline V gene, CDR1 is GTSNPN and CDR2 is SVGIG (reference sequence). This CDR3 reads CAWSGQECTGELFF. For the CDR3, the DNA is TGTGCCTGGAGTGGGCAGGAGTGCACCGGGGAGCTGTTTTTT.

The V call is TRBV20-1, the J call TRBJ1-2, with D perhaps matching TRBD1 (6 bases). Germline CDR1 reads DFQATT; CDR2 reads SNEGSKA (reference sequence). Trimming left V 3 bases short and J 5 bases short, with 16 bases between. The CDR3 length is 14 residues. CDR3 loop: CSARGQGTFYGYTF. In DNA, the CDR3 is TGCAGTGCTAGGGGCCAGGGGACTTTTTATGGCTACACCTTC.